The rows below give T cell receptor beta chains drawn from one sample of a study of radiation and T cells in renal cell carcinoma. Data came from immunoSEQ multiplex PCR; TCRdb stores just in-frame clones and leaves some out. Of about 130,000 clones listed, 81% are singletons. Specimen: blood, collected from a patient whose treatment included radiotherapy and nephrectomy. Source of these receptors: a man in his forties or fifties with renal cell carcinoma. CDR3s include the opening cysteine and the closing phenylalanine or tryptophan. Fields, in order: D gene, J gene, clone size, V gene, CDR3 DNA, CDR3 protein. A D gene is named only where the DNA matches it firmly. Expanded clones get a size class; other rows say once, few or many, or leave the size out.

D gene: -; J gene: TRBJ2-3; clone size: -; V gene: TRBV5-5; CDR3 DNA: TGTGCCAGCAGCCTGACCGTTAGGGGCCCAACATTTGATACGCAGTATTTT; CDR3 protein: CASSLTVRGPTFDTQYF
D gene: -; J gene: TRBJ1-5; clone size: -; V gene: TRBV19; CDR3 DNA: TGTGCCAGTAGTATTCAAGCGGGACTTCTCAATCAGCCCCAGCATTTT; CDR3 protein: CASSIQAGLLNQPQHF
D gene: TRBD2; J gene: TRBJ2-3; clone size: -; V gene: TRBV9; CDR3 DNA: TGTGCCAGCAGCGTAGTATTAGGGGGACTAGCGAAAACAGATACGCAGTATTTT; CDR3 protein: CASSVVLGGLAKTDTQYF
D gene: -; J gene: TRBJ1-1; clone size: -; V gene: TRBV19; CDR3 DNA: TGTGCCAGTAGTATATGGACGGGAAACACTGAAGCTTTCTTT; CDR3 protein: CASSIWTGNTEAFF
D gene: -; J gene: TRBJ1-4; clone size: few; V gene: TRBV4-1; CDR3 DNA: TGCGCCAGCAGCCAAGTAGTTGGTCCTAATGAAAAACTGTTTTTT; CDR3 protein: CASSQVVGPNEKLFF
D gene: -; J gene: TRBJ2-7; clone size: once; V gene: TRBV18; CDR3 DNA: TGTGCCAGCTCCCGCGCGGGTGGGGGGCTCGGCTACGAGCAGTACTTC; CDR3 protein: CASSRAGGGLGYEQYF
D gene: -; J gene: TRBJ1-1; clone size: few; V gene: TRBV15; CDR3 DNA: TGTGCCACCAGCAGAGTCACGTTGAACACTGAAGCTTTCTTT; CDR3 protein: CATSRVTLNTEAFF
D gene: TRBD1; J gene: TRBJ1-2; clone size: -; V gene: TRBV5-6; CDR3 DNA: TGTGCCAGCAGCTGGGTCGCGACAGGGCGTACCTTC; CDR3 protein: CASSWVATGRTF
D gene: -; J gene: TRBJ2-5; clone size: -; V gene: TRBV7-2; CDR3 DNA: TGTGCCAGCAGCTTATTCTATCAAGGGGGGCAAGAGACCCAGTACTTC; CDR3 protein: CASSLFYQGGQETQYF
D gene: -; J gene: TRBJ2-7; clone size: -; V gene: TRBV5-1; CDR3 DNA: TGCGCCAGCAGCACTTACAGGGACGAGCAGTACTTC; CDR3 protein: CASSTYRDEQYF
D gene: TRBD2; J gene: TRBJ2-1; clone size: once; V gene: TRBV27; CDR3 DNA: TGTGCCAGCACTAAACGACCGAGCGGGATTATCAATGAGCAGTTCTTC; CDR3 protein: CASTKRPSGIINEQFF
D gene: TRBD1; J gene: TRBJ1-1; clone size: few; V gene: TRBV10-1; CDR3 DNA: TGCGCCAGCAGTGAGACCTCCGGGACAGGGGGTGAGAAGGCTTTCTTT; CDR3 protein: CASSETSGTGGEKAFF
D gene: -; J gene: TRBJ2-5; clone size: -; V gene: TRBV2; CDR3 DNA: TGTGCCAGCAGTCCCCCCCGGGGGCGGGAGACCCAGTACTTC; CDR3 protein: CASSPPRGRETQYF
D gene: -; J gene: TRBJ2-5; clone size: -; V gene: TRBV9; CDR3 DNA: TGTGCCAGCAGCGTAGCTCACCATCCGGGGACCCAGTACTTC; CDR3 protein: CASSVAHHPGTQYF
D gene: TRBD2; J gene: TRBJ2-1; clone size: -; V gene: TRBV7-9; CDR3 DNA: TGTGCCAGCAGCCCCCCGGGGGCGGGAGGGATCTTC; CDR3 protein: CASSPPGAGGIF
D gene: -; J gene: TRBJ2-5; clone size: -; V gene: TRBV5-1; CDR3 DNA: TGCGCCAGCAGCGACGGACGTGCCCAAGAGACCCAGTACTTC; CDR3 protein: CASSDGRAQETQYF
D gene: -; J gene: TRBJ2-1; clone size: -; V gene: TRBV5-6; CDR3 DNA: TGTGCCAGCAGCTTGATCGCAAGGAGGGGGAATGAGCAGTTCTTC; CDR3 protein: CASSLIARRGNEQFF
D gene: -; J gene: TRBJ1-2; clone size: -; V gene: TRBV7-9; CDR3 DNA: TGTGCCAGCAGCTTAGGAAGTGGGGGTGGCTACACCTTC; CDR3 protein: CASSLGSGGGYTF
D gene: TRBD1; J gene: TRBJ2-7; clone size: -; V gene: TRBV7-9; CDR3 DNA: TGTGCCAGCAGCTTTGCGGCAGGGGGCTACGAGCAGTACTTC; CDR3 protein: CASSFAAGGYEQYF
D gene: TRBD1; J gene: TRBJ1-5; clone size: -; V gene: TRBV7-2; CDR3 DNA: TGTGCCAGCAGCCCATGGGGGAGACAGGGCGGTGTGCAGCCCCAGCATTTT; CDR3 protein: CASSPWGRQGGVQPQHF
D gene: -; J gene: TRBJ1-1; clone size: -; V gene: TRBV5-1; CDR3 DNA: TGCGCCAGCACCCGAGGGGGTTTATCTGAAGCTTTCTTT; CDR3 protein: CASTRGGLSEAFF
D gene: TRBD2; J gene: TRBJ2-7; clone size: -; V gene: TRBV6-1; CDR3 DNA: TGTGCCAGCAGTGAGTTACTAGCGGGAGTCGAGCAGTACTTC; CDR3 protein: CASSELLAGVEQYF
D gene: TRBD2; J gene: TRBJ2-7; clone size: -; V gene: TRBV19; CDR3 DNA: TGTGCCAGTAGTACAGGACTAGCCTACGAGCAGTACTTC; CDR3 protein: CASSTGLAYEQYF
D gene: -; J gene: TRBJ2-5; clone size: -; V gene: TRBV11-1; CDR3 DNA: TGTGCCAGCAGCTTTGGGCAGGGGCACCAAGAGACCCAGTACTTC; CDR3 protein: CASSFGQGHQETQYF
D gene: TRBD2; J gene: TRBJ2-7; clone size: -; V gene: TRBV6-6; CDR3 DNA: TGTGCCAGCAGTTTAGCGGGGCAGTCCTACGAGCAGTACTTC; CDR3 protein: CASSLAGQSYEQYF
D gene: -; J gene: TRBJ2-5; clone size: -; V gene: TRBV7-9; CDR3 DNA: TGTGCCAGCAGCTTAGTGTTGGGTCAGGAAGAGACCCAGTACTTC; CDR3 protein: CASSLVLGQEETQYF
D gene: TRBD2; J gene: TRBJ2-3; clone size: -; V gene: TRBV7-2; CDR3 DNA: TGTGCCAGCAGCTTATCTAGCGGGGCCGTAGATACGCAGTATTTT; CDR3 protein: CASSLSSGAVDTQYF
D gene: TRBD2; J gene: TRBJ2-2; clone size: -; V gene: TRBV18; CDR3 DNA: TGTGCCAGCTCACCTTTCCGTGCCGGCGGGACTAGCGGGAGTACCGGGGAGCTGTTTTTT; CDR3 protein: CASSPFRAGGTSGSTGELFF
D gene: -; J gene: TRBJ1-1; clone size: -; V gene: TRBV5-1; CDR3 DNA: TGCGCCAGCAGCTTGGCCGGCCTTAATATGAACACTGAAGCTTTCTTT; CDR3 protein: CASSLAGLNMNTEAFF
D gene: -; J gene: TRBJ2-2; clone size: few; V gene: TRBV9; CDR3 DNA: TGTGCCAGCAGCGACAGACAGTCCGCGGGCGGCGGGGAGCTGTTTTTT; CDR3 protein: CASSDRQSAGGGELFF
D gene: -; J gene: TRBJ1-4; clone size: -; V gene: TRBV9; CDR3 DNA: TGTGCCAGCAGCGTACGGGGGGAATCAGAAAAACTGTTTTTT; CDR3 protein: CASSVRGESEKLFF
D gene: TRBD1; J gene: TRBJ1-5; clone size: -; V gene: TRBV7-2; CDR3 DNA: TGTGCCAGCAGCTTAGACAGGGGACCCCATCAGCCCCAGCATTTT; CDR3 protein: CASSLDRGPHQPQHF
D gene: -; J gene: TRBJ1-4; clone size: -; V gene: TRBV27; CDR3 DNA: TGTGCCAGCAGTTTATTCCCTCGGGGCGAAAAACTGTTTTTT; CDR3 protein: CASSLFPRGEKLFF
D gene: TRBD1; J gene: TRBJ1-2; clone size: -; V gene: TRBV28; CDR3 DNA: TGTGCCAGCCTTAAGACAGGGGGCGCCTATGGCTACACCTTC; CDR3 protein: CASLKTGGAYGYTF
D gene: TRBD1; J gene: TRBJ2-2; clone size: -; V gene: TRBV5-1; CDR3 DNA: TGCGCCAGCAAAGGGGGACAGGGCGCGAACACCGGGGAGCTGTTTTTT; CDR3 protein: CASKGGQGANTGELFF
D gene: TRBD1; J gene: TRBJ1-2; clone size: few; V gene: TRBV9; CDR3 DNA: TGTGCCAGCAGCGTCGTTGGGACAGGGCTCTACACCTTC; CDR3 protein: CASSVVGTGLYTF
D gene: -; J gene: TRBJ1-1; clone size: -; V gene: TRBV19; CDR3 DNA: TGTGCCAGTAGTCCGACAGGCGAGAACACTGAAGCTTTCTTT; CDR3 protein: CASSPTGENTEAFF
D gene: -; J gene: TRBJ1-4; clone size: -; V gene: TRBV5-1; CDR3 DNA: TGCGCCAGCAGCTTGGGTTTGGGCGGCACTAATGAAAAACTGTTTTTT; CDR3 protein: CASSLGLGGTNEKLFF
D gene: TRBD2; J gene: TRBJ2-1; clone size: -; V gene: TRBV7-2; CDR3 DNA: TGTGCCAGCGCTTCTGACCCGGGGGGGAGAGGTGAGCAGTTCTTC; CDR3 protein: CASASDPGGRGEQFF
D gene: TRBD1; J gene: TRBJ2-5; clone size: -; V gene: TRBV7-2; CDR3 DNA: TGTGCCAGCAGCTTGACAGGGAAAGAGACCCAGTACTTC; CDR3 protein: CASSLTGKETQYF
D gene: TRBD2; J gene: TRBJ2-2; clone size: -; V gene: TRBV7-2; CDR3 DNA: TGTGCCAGCAGCGCGTCTCTCGAGCGGGGGGCCGACACCGGGGAGCTGTTTTTT; CDR3 protein: CASSASLERGADTGELFF